The 6 T cell receptor beta chains listed next were all sequenced from one sample in a study of T cell repertoires in cytomegalovirus infection. TCRdb independently ran MiXCR on the reads; one entry per CDR3 protein. The sample lists around 50,000 distinct CDR3 sequences; around a fifth were seen once. No antigen has been assigned to these receptors. The material was CD8+ T cells from cultured PBMCs, obtained from culture after CMV antigen stimulation. These receptors were obtained from a human donor in good health (CMV status not recorded). Some clones in this sample may be carry-over from other donors' samples.

There are a few counts of this clonotype. V gene TRBV7-2 combines with J gene TRBJ1-2, with D perhaps TRBD1 (5 bases). The length of the CDR3 is 18 residues. V lost 5 bases and J 5 bases, leaving 27 bases between the germline ends. Germline CDR1 SGHTA, CDR2 FQGNSA. CDR3 nucleotides: TGTGCCAGCAGCCCCCGGAACGATGGGGCGTCACTTTTTTATGGCTACACCTTC. Amino acid sequence: CASSPRNDGASLFYGYTF.

The genes are TRBV7-9 and TRBJ2-1; TRBD2 is a possible D gene (5 bases). Germline V gene data show CDR1 as SEHNR and CDR2 as FQNEAQ (reference sequence). There are 16 residues in the CDR3. Trimming took 5 bases from V and 5 from J, leaving 19 bases between them. CDR3 nucleotide sequence: TGTGCCAGCAGCCCACCATCAGCGGCCCCTGACAATGAGCAGTTCTTC. Protein product: CASSPPSAAPDNEQFF.

The chain has TRBV7-9 and TRBJ2-1; 7 bases fit TRBD1. J gave up 5 bases and V 7 bases, and 8 bases lay outside the gene matches. There are 14 residues in the CDR3. CDR1 and CDR2 (germline): SEHNR, FQNEAQ (reference sequence). The chain's CDR3 is CASTSRQGDNEQFF. The CDR3 DNA reads as TGTGCCAGCACGTCGCGGCAGGGGGACAATGAGCAGTTCTTC.

This clonotype was seen just once. The chain employs TRBV12-3 or TRBV12-4 and TRBJ2-4, with 11 bases lining up with TRBD2. Trimming at V came to 8 bases and at J to 0 bases, leaving 6 bases not matched to a gene. The CDR3 sequence is 16 residues long. The DNA for the CDR3 is TGTGCCAGCGGGACTAGCGGTAGGGTAGCCAAAAACATTCAGTACTTC. Protein product: CASGTSGRVAKNIQYF.

In this sample, this clonotype turned up many times. The rearrangement joins TRBV7-6 to TRBJ2-7; D perhaps matches TRBD2 (5 bases). Germline V lookup: CDR1 SGHVS, CDR2 FNYEAQ. V was clipped by 4 bases and J by 6 bases, with 13 bases between them. This CDR3 has 13 residues. The CDR3 is CASSSVEGGEQYF. DNA for the CDR3: TGTGCCAGCAGCTCCGTAGAGGGTGGCGAGCAGTACTTC.

The table lists this clonotype with a few counts. The chain is built from TRBV6-5 and TRBJ2-7, with 8 bases matching TRBD2. Germline values: CDR1 MNHEY, CDR2 SVGAGI. Trimming cost V 7 bases and J 2 bases; bases outside gene matches: 10. The CDR3 sequence is 15 residues long. In DNA, the CDR3 is TGTGCCAGCATAGGGGGGAGCGGGAGTCCCTACGAGCAGTACTTC. Its protein is CASIGGSGSPYEQYF.